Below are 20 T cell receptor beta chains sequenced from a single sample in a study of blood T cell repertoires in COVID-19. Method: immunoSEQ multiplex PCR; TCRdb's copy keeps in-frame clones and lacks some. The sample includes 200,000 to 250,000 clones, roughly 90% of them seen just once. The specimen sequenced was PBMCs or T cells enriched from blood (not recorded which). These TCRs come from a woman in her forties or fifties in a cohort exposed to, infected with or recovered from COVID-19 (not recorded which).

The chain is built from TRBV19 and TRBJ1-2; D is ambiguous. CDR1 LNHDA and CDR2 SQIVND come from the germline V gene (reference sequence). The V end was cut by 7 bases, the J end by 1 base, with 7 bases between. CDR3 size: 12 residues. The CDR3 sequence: CASNNINYGYTF. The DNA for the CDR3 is TGTGCCAGTAACAACATTAACTATGGCTACACCTTC.

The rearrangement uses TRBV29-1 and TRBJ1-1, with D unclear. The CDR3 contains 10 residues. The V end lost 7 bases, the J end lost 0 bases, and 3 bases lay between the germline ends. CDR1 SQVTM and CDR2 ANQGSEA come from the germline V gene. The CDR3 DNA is TGCAGCGCCGTGAACACTGAAGCTTTCTTT. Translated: CSAVNTEAFF.

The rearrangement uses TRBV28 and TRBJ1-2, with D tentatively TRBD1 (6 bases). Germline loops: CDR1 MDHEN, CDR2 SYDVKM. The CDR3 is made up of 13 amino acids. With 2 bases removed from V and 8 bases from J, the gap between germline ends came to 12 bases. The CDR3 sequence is CASSLNRAGGYTF. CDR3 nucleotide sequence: TGTGCCAGCAGTTTAAACAGGGCAGGCGGCTACACCTTC.

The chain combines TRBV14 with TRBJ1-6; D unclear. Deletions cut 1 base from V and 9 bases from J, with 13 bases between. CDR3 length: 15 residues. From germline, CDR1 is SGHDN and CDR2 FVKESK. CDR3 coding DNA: TGTGCCAGCAGCCAAGTGCTGGGCGTTAGTTCACCCCTCCACTTT. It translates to CASSQVLGVSSPLHF.

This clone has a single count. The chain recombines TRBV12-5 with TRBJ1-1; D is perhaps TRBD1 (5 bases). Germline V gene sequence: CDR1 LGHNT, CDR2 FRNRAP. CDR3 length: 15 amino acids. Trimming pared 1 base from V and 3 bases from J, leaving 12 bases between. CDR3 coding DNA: TGTGCTAGTGGTTTGGGGACAAGAGGATACACTGAAGCTTTCTTT. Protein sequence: CASGLGTRGYTEAFF.

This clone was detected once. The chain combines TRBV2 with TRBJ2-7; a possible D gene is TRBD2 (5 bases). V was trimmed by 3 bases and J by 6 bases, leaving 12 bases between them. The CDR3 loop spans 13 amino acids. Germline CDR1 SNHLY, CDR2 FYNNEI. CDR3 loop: CASSEFSAFEQYF. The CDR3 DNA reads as TGTGCCAGCAGTGAGTTTAGCGCGTTCGAGCAGTACTTC.

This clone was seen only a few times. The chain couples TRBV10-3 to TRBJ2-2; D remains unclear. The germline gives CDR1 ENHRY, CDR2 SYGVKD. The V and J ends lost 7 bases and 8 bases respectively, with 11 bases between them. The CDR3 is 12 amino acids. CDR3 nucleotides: TGTGCCATCATGGTGAGATTGGGGGAGCTGTTTTTT. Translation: CAIMVRLGELFF.

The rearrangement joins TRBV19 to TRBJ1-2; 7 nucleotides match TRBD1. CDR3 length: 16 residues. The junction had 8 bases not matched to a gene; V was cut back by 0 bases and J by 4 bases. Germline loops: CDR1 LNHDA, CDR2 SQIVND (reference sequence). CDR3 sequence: CASSIEETRTGYGYTF. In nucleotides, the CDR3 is TGTGCCAGTAGTATAGAAGAGACAAGGACAGGCTATGGCTACACCTTC. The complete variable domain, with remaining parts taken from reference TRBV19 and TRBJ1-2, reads DGGITQSPKYLFRKEGQNVTLSCEQNLNHDAMYWYRQDPGQGLRLIYYSQIVNDFQKGDIAEGYSVSREKKESFPLTVTSAQKNPTAFYLCASSIEETRTGYGYTFGSGTRLTVV.

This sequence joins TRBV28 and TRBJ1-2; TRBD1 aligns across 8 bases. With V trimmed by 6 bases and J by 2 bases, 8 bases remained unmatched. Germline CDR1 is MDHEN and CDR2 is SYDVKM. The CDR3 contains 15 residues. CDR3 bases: TGTGCCAGCAGGCCGTTCCGGGACAGGAACTATGGCTACACCTTC. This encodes CASRPFRDRNYGYTF.

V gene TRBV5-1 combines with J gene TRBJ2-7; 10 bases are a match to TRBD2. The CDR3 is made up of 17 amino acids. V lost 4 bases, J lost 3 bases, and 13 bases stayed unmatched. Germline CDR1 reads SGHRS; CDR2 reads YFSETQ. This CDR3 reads CASSPRVAGGPYYEQYF. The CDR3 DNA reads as TGCGCCAGCAGCCCCAGGGTAGCGGGGGGCCCATACTACGAGCAGTACTTC. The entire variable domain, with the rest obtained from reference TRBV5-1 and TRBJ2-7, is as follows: KAGVTQTPRYLIKTRGQQVTLSCSPISGHRSVSWYQQTPGQGLQFLFEYFSETQRNKGNFPGRFSGRQFSNSRSEMNVSTLELGDSALYLCASSPRVAGGPYYEQYFGPGTRLTVT.

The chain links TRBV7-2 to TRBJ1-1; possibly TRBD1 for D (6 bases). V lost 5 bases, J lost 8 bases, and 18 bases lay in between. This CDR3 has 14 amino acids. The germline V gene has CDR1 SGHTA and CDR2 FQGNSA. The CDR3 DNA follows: TGTGCCAGCAGCCAACAAACGGACAGTTCGGAAGCTTTCTTT. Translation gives CASSQQTDSSEAFF.

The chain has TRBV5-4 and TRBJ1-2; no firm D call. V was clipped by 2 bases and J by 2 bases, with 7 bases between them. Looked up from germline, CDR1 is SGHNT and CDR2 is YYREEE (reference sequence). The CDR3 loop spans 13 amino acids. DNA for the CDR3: TGTGCCAGCAGCTTTTCACAGAACTATGGCTACACCTTC. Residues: CASSFSQNYGYTF.

The CDR3 bases are TGTGCCAGCAGCTTCCGGGACAGGGGGTTTTCCCGCTATGGCTACACCTTC. It specifies CASSFRDRGFSRYGYTF. The chain employs TRBV7-2 and TRBJ1-2; 11 nucleotides agree with TRBD1. V lost 3 bases and J lost 4; bases outside the gene matches: 10. This CDR3 has 17 residues. Germline V gene data show CDR1 as SGHTA and CDR2 as FQGNSA.

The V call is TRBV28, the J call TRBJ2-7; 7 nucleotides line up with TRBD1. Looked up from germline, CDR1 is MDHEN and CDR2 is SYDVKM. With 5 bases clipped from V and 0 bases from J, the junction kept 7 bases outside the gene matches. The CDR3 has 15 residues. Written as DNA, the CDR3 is TGTGCCAGCAGTACGGGGACAGCCCGCTCCTACGAGCAGTACTTC. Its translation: CASSTGTARSYEQYF. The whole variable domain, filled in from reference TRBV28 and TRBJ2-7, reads DVKVTQSSRYLVKRTGEKVFLECVQDMDHENMFWYRQDPGLGLRLIYFSYDVKMKEKGDIPEGYSVSREKKERFSLILESASTNQTSMYLCASSTGTARSYEQYFGPGTRLTVT.

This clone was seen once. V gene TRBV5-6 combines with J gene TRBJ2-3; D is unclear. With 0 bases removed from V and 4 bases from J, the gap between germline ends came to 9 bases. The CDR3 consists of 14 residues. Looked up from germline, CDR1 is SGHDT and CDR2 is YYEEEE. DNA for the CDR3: TGTGCCAGCAGCTTGGCCCGCGTCCCAGATACGCAGTATTTT. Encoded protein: CASSLARVPDTQYF.

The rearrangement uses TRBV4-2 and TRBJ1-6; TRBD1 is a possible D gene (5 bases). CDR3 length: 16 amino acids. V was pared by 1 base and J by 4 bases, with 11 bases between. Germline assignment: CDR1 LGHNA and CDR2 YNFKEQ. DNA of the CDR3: TGTGCCAGCAGCCAAGCCTTCAGGACATATAATTCACCCCTCCACTTT. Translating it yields CASSQAFRTYNSPLHF.

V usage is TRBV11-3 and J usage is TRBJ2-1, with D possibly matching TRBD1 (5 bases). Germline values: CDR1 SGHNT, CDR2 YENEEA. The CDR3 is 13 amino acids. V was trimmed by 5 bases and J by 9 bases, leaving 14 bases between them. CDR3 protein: CASSQGPQSEQFF. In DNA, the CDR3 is TGTGCCAGCAGCCAGGGCCCTCAGAGTGAGCAGTTCTTC.

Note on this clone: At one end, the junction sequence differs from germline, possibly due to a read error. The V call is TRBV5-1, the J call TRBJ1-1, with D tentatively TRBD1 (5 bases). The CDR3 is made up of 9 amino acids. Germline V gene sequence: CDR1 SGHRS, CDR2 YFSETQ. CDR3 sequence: CASLGPPIF. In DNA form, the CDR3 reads TGCGCCAGCCTGGGGCCGCCGATCTTT. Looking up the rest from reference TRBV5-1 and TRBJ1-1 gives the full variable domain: KAGVTQTPRYLIKTRGQQVTLSCSPISGHRSVSWYQQTPGQGLQFLFEYFSETQRNKGNFPGRFSGRQFSNSRSEMNVSTLELGDSALYLCASLGPPIFGQGTRLTVV.

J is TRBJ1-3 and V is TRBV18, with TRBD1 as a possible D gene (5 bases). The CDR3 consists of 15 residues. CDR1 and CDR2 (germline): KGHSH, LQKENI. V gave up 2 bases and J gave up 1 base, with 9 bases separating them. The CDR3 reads CASSPTQGSGNTIYF. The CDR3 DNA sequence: TGTGCCAGCTCACCAACCCAGGGTTCTGGAAACACCATATATTTT.

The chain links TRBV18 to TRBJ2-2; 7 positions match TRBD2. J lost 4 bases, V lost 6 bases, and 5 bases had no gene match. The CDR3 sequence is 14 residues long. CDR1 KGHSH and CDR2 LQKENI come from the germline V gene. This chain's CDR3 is CASSGLAATGELFF. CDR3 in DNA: TGTGCCAGCTCGGGGCTAGCGGCCACCGGGGAGCTGTTTTTT. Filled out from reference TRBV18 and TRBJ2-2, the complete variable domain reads NAGVMQNPRHLVRRRGQEARLRCSPMKGHSHVYWYRQLPEEGLKFMVYLQKENIIDESGMPKERFSAEFPKEGPSILRIQQVVRGDSAAYFCASSGLAATGELFFGEGSRLTVL.